The clone carrying this T cell receptor beta chain occurred many times. Its cognate antigen is unknown. This entry comes from a study of neurological immune-mediated disorders. V was shortened by 6 bases and J by 2 bases, with 15 bases between the two germline ends. The CDR3 is made up of 15 amino acids. CDR1 and CDR2 (germline): MGHDK, SYGVNS. MiXCR, applied by TCRdb to the 5' RACE reads, yields one record per CDR3 protein. This table has 55,000 to 70,000 distinct CDR3 sequences, around 10% appearing once. Indicated time point: longitudinal time-point 1 (baseline). The study, taken as a whole, reports: HTLV-1-associated myelopathy showed the most TCR clonal expansion; multiple sclerosis the least, below healthy controls.

Source material: PBMCs. This sequence originates from a male donor with HTLV-1-associated myelopathy (HAM/TSP). This rearrangement joins TRBV25-1 to TRBJ2-3, with D unresolved. The CDR3: CASSQTVTDTDTQYF. CDR3 DNA sequence: TGTGCCAGCAGCCAAACAGTCACGGACACAGATACGCAGTATTTT.